The 26 T cell receptor beta chains below were found in one sample sequenced in a study of control samples from healthy donors and cancer patients. Method: immunoSEQ multiplex PCR; TCRdb's copy keeps in-frame clones and lacks some. This repertoire shows some 170,000 clones, approximately 94% found once; its top ten account for less than 15%. What was sequenced was PBMCs. These receptors were obtained from a man in his 60s with colorectal cancer.

The chain employs TRBV6-5 and TRBJ2-2; possibly TRBD1 for D (6 bases). Germline lookup yields CDR1 MNHEY and CDR2 SVGAGI. The CDR3 consists of 15 residues. V lost 4 bases and J 2 bases, leaving 11 bases between the germline ends. CDR3 in amino acids: CASSFGQINTGELFF. The CDR3 DNA is TGTGCCAGCAGTTTCGGACAGATTAACACCGGGGAGCTGTTTTTT.

The chain employs TRBV5-6 and TRBJ2-2; the match to TRBD1 covers 7 bases. Germline V gives CDR1 SGHDT, CDR2 YYEEEE. V was pared by 5 bases and J by 3 bases, with 7 bases of the junction left unmatched. This CDR3 is 15 amino acids long. The CDR3 DNA reads TGTGCCAGCAGTCCTGACAGGGCCCACACCGGGGAGCTGTTTTTT. This sequence encodes CASSPDRAHTGELFF. The full variable domain, in which reference TRBV5-6 and TRBJ2-2 provide the parts outside the CDR3, is DAGVTQSPTHLIKTRGQQVTLRCSPKSGHDTVSWYQQALGQGPQFIFQYYEEEERQRGNFPDRFSGHQFPNYSSELNVNALLLGDSALYLCASSPDRAHTGELFFGEGSRLTVL.

The chain links TRBV3-1 (or the pseudogene TRBV3-2) to TRBJ1-2; a weak D match, TRBD1 (5 bases). V was pared by 1 base and J by 4 bases, with 13 bases between. From germline, CDR1 is LGHDT and CDR2 YNNKEL (reference sequence). The CDR3 runs to 15 residues. The CDR3 sequence is CASSQGMGPSYGYTF. The DNA of the CDR3 is TGTGCCAGCAGCCAAGGAATGGGACCGAGCTATGGCTACACCTTC.

The CDR3 region is CASSLGGRGQYF. In nucleotides, the CDR3 is TGTGCCAGCAGTTTGGGGGGCCGGGGGCAGTACTTC. This chain connects TRBV12-3 or TRBV12-4 to TRBJ2-7; D could derive from TRBD1 or TRBD2 (6 bases each). V lost 3 bases, J lost 9 bases, and 12 bases lay in between. CDR3 size: 12 residues.

The CDR3 is CASRKGGDTGELFF. The CDR3 region has the DNA TGTGCCAGCAGGAAGGGGGGGGACACCGGGGAGCTGTTTTTT. This chain connects TRBV6-5 to TRBJ2-2; perhaps TRBD2 as D (7 bases). The CDR3 runs 14 residues. Deletions cut 6 bases from V and 3 bases from J, with 11 bases between. CDR1 is MNHEY, CDR2 SVGAGI, per germline.

This clone was detected once. V gene TRBV6-5 combines with J gene TRBJ1-4; D not resolved. There are 15 residues in the CDR3. Germline CDR1 is MNHEY and CDR2 is SVGAGI. Deletions cut 6 bases from V and 5 bases from J, with 16 bases between. CDR3 DNA sequence: TGTGCCAGCAGCCCCGCGGGAACGAAAAATGAAAAACTGTTTTTT. It codes for CASSPAGTKNEKLFF.

This clone has a handful of counts. The chain employs TRBV6-2 or TRBV6-3 and TRBJ1-5; D is possibly TRBD1 (5 bases). Germline lookup yields CDR1 MNHEY and CDR2 SVGEGT. V lost 2 bases, J lost 8 bases, and 19 bases lay in between. The CDR3 has 16 residues. In DNA, the CDR3 is TGTGCCAGCAGTTACAACCCAGGGTCTGGGGAGGAGCCCCAGCATTTT. It yields the protein CASSYNPGSGEEPQHF.

This clone was detected once. The V call is TRBV7-8, the J call TRBJ2-7; TRBD1 matches at 7 bases. Germline CDR1 and CDR2: SGHVS and FQNEAQ. The CDR3 is 16 amino acids. V lost 5 bases to trimming and J lost 2 bases; unmatched junction nucleotides: 12. This CDR3 is CASSPKRTGLPYEQYF. DNA of the CDR3: TGTGCCAGCAGCCCGAAACGGACAGGCCTACCCTACGAGCAGTACTTC.

The rearrangement uses TRBV11-2 and TRBJ2-5; D perhaps matches TRBD1 (6 bases). The CDR3 covers 14 residues. Germline V CDR1 and CDR2: SGHAT, FQNNGV. Trimming shortened V by 4 bases and J by 5 bases, and 14 bases separated the two germline ends. CDR3 in amino acids: CASSSLDSWETQYF. The CDR3 DNA reads TGTGCCAGCAGCTCGTTGGACAGTTGGGAGACCCAGTACTTC.

The chain is built from TRBV10-2 and TRBJ2-2, with 9 bases matching TRBD1. After removal of 4 bases from V and 1 base from J, the junction contained 7 bases not matched to a gene. Germline assignment: CDR1 WSHSY and CDR2 SAAADI. This CDR3 contains 17 residues. The CDR3, as DNA: TGCGCCAGCAGTGGCGGGACAGGGCCGGGGAACACCGGGGAGCTGTTTTTT. As protein: CASSGGTGPGNTGELFF.

This chain links TRBV7-2 with TRBJ2-2, with 14 bases aligning to TRBD2. The CDR3 loop spans 19 amino acids. The V segment lost 1 base and the J segment 7 bases; nucleotides outside the gene matches: 11. Looked up from germline, CDR1 is SGHTA and CDR2 is FQGNSA. CDR3 protein: CASSLVGTSGGRGVGELFF. The CDR3, as DNA: TGTGCCAGCAGCTTAGTAGGGACTAGCGGGGGCCGAGGGGTCGGGGAGCTGTTTTTT. Full variable domain (outside the CDR3, taken from reference TRBV7-2 and TRBJ2-2): GAGVSQSPSNKVTEKGKDVELRCDPISGHTALYWYRQSLGQGLEFLIYFQGNSAPDKSGLPSDRFSAERTGGSVSTLTIQRTQQEDSAVYLCASSLVGTSGGRGVGELFFGEGSRLTVL.

This chain connects TRBV29-1 to TRBJ1-1; D is unresolved. The CDR3 contains 12 residues. Germline V gene lookup returns CDR1 SQVTM and CDR2 ANQGSEA. The V end was cut by 1 base, the J end by 1 base, with 4 bases between. CDR3 nucleotide sequence: TGCAGCGTTGAAGGGCAGAACACTGAAGCTTTCTTT. It translates to CSVEGQNTEAFF.

The V call is TRBV19, the J call TRBJ2-7, with D perhaps TRBD1 (6 bases). V was trimmed by 4 bases and J by 0 bases, leaving 10 bases between them. The CDR3 loop spans 14 amino acids. Germline V CDR1 and CDR2: LNHDA, SQIVND (reference sequence). CDR3 amino acids: CASSRQGSSYEQYF. The DNA of the CDR3 is TGTGCCAGTAGTAGGCAGGGGAGCTCCTACGAGCAGTACTTC. Complete variable domain (other parts from reference TRBV19 and TRBJ2-7): DGGITQSPKYLFRKEGQNVTLSCEQNLNHDAMYWYRQDPGQGLRLIYYSQIVNDFQKGDIAEGYSVSREKKESFPLTVTSAQKNPTAFYLCASSRQGSSYEQYFGPGTRLTVT.

The rearrangement joins TRBV5-1 to TRBJ2-2; D unresolved. There are 14 residues in the CDR3. Germline CDR1 is SGHRS and CDR2 is YFSETQ. Trimming removed 0 bases at V and 1 base at J, with 4 bases between. This chain's CDR3 is CASSLEGNTGELFF. The CDR3 coding sequence is TGCGCCAGCAGCTTGGAAGGGAACACCGGGGAGCTGTTTTTT.

This chain connects TRBV5-1 to TRBJ1-1; D not certain. CDR3 length: 14 amino acids. Trimming stripped 4 bases from V and 1 base from J, with 11 bases between. CDR1 and CDR2 (germline): SGHRS, YFSETQ. The CDR3 region has the DNA TGCGCCAGCAGCCCGGGCCCGACGAACACTGAAGCTTTCTTT. Its protein is CASSPGPTNTEAFF.

The V and J genes are TRBV2 and TRBJ1-5; D remains unclear. Germline CDR1 is SNHLY and CDR2 is FYNNEI. This CDR3 is built from 19 residues. Trimming took off 4 bases at V and 0 bases at J, with 22 bases between the two ends. The CDR3 protein is CASSARLGLPPYSNQPQHF. The CDR3 region has the DNA TGTGCCAGCAGTGCCCGTCTGGGCCTCCCCCCTTATAGCAATCAGCCCCAGCATTTT.

The chain has TRBV21-1 and TRBJ2-7. TRBV21-1 is flagged as a pseudogene. The CDR3 extends over 13 amino acids. CDR3 protein: CASSPKGPYEQYF. CDR3 in DNA: TGTGCCAGCAGTCCAAAGGGCCCCTACGAGCAGTACTTC.

CDR3 bases: TGTGCCAGCAGTCAGGCGGGAGAGACCCAGTACTTC. This sequence encodes CASSQAGETQYF. The J gene is TRBJ2-5, the V gene TRBV12-3 or TRBV12-4; D possibly corresponds to TRBD2 (5 bases). The CDR3 sequence is 12 residues long. Trimming pared 5 bases from V and 4 bases from J, leaving 8 bases between.

The genes are TRBV4-2 and TRBJ1-5, with D hard to call. Germline CDR1 LGHNA, CDR2 YNFKEQ. V was cut by 3 bases and J by 1 base, with 4 bases left in between. The CDR3 covers 13 residues. CDR3 in amino acids: CASSQDSNQPQHF. The CDR3 DNA sequence: TGTGCCAGCAGCCAGGACAGCAATCAGCCCCAGCATTTT.

This chain uses TRBV18 with TRBJ1-4, with D possibly matching TRBD1 (6 bases). Germline V lookup: CDR1 KGHSH, CDR2 LQKENI. The CDR3 contains 13 residues. V lost 4 bases and J lost 7, with 10 bases in between. CDR3 sequence (DNA): TGTGCCAGCTCACTACAGGGTCTTGAAAAACTGTTTTTT. It specifies CASSLQGLEKLFF.

The chain combines TRBV5-1 with TRBJ1-1; no clear D. The V end was cut by 2 bases, the J end by 0 bases, with 8 bases between. The CDR3 consists of 14 residues. The germline V gene encodes CDR1 SGHRS and CDR2 YFSETQ. CDR3 sequence reads: CASSFTDLNTEAFF. The CDR3 bases are TGCGCCAGCAGCTTTACAGATCTGAACACTGAAGCTTTCTTT.

The rearrangement uses TRBV15 and TRBJ2-7; TRBD1 aligns across 8 bases. Trimming at V came to 6 bases and at J to 2 bases, leaving 6 bases not matched to a gene. Looked up from germline, CDR1 is LNHNV and CDR2 is YYDKDF (reference sequence). The CDR3 totals 14 residues. CDR3 DNA: TGTGCCACCAGACTAAGACAGGGGCCCTACGAGCAGTACTTC. Its protein is CATRLRQGPYEQYF.

The V call is TRBV5-1, the J call TRBJ1-4; D perhaps matches TRBD1 (5 bases). Germline lookup yields CDR1 SGHRS and CDR2 YFSETQ. V was shortened by 4 bases and J by 7 bases, with 14 bases between the two germline ends. The CDR3 consists of 14 residues. The CDR3 nucleotides are TGCGCCAGCAGCCCGGGGCGGTCGGCTGAAAAACTGTTTTTT. This translates into CASSPGRSAEKLFF.

The chain links TRBV5-1 to TRBJ2-2, with D unresolved. Germline-derived CDR1 and CDR2 are SGHRS and YFSETQ. The CDR3 loop spans 13 amino acids. V dropped 4 bases and J dropped 5 bases, with 9 bases sitting between them. Here the CDR3 reads CASSTAQTGELFF. For the CDR3, the DNA is TGCGCCAGCAGCACCGCCCAGACCGGGGAGCTGTTTTTT.

The J gene is TRBJ2-2, the V gene TRBV6-5; no reliable D call. V was trimmed by 4 bases and J by 3 bases, leaving 6 bases between them. This CDR3 region has 13 residues. Germline V gene lookup returns CDR1 MNHEY and CDR2 SVGAGI. The CDR3 protein is CASSLRYTGELFF. CDR3 nucleotides: TGTGCCAGCAGTTTACGGTACACCGGGGAGCTGTTTTTT.

The chain couples TRBV3-1 (or the pseudogene TRBV3-2) to TRBJ2-5; TRBD2 is a possible D gene (5 bases). Trimming stripped 0 bases from V and 5 bases from J, with 10 bases between. The CDR3 runs 14 residues. CDR1 is LGHDT, CDR2 YNNKEL, per germline (reference sequence). In nucleotides, the CDR3 is TGTGCCAGCAGCCAAGAGCGTTGGGAGGAGACCCAGTACTTC. It is translated as CASSQERWEETQYF.